The rows below give T cell receptor beta chains drawn from one sample of a study of blood T cell repertoires in COVID-19. The assay was immunoSEQ multiplex PCR, and TCRdb's table has in-frame clones only and misses some. The sample lists roughly 130,000 clones, about 86% seen once, with roughly 15% in the top ten. The sequencing sample was made of peripheral blood. All receptors derive from a woman between 45 and 65 years old with acute or convalescent COVID-19. Each CDR3 is given with its conserved first and last residue. D genes are given only for firm matches. Some rows mark clone size as missing; the rest say once, few, many or name a class of expanded clone.

j_call | clone_size | d_call | v_call | cdr3_nt | cdr3_aa
TRBJ1-1 | NA | NA | TRBV4-2 | TGTGCCAGCAGCCAAGAGCAGGGAAGGAACACTGAAGCTTTCTTT | CASSQEQGRNTEAFF
TRBJ1-4 | once | NA | TRBV12-5 | TGTGCTAGTGGTTTGGTGTCGCTAGGCAACCAGGGAAAACTGTTTTTT | CASGLVSLGNQGKLFF
TRBJ2-3 | NA | NA | TRBV10-1 | TGCGCCAGCAGTGAGTCGGGAACAGGAACAGATACGCAGTATTTT | CASSESGTGTDTQYF
TRBJ1-2 | once | TRBD1 | TRBV6-6 | TGTGCCAGCAGCCCTGGGACAGGGGTTTACTGGTACACCTTC | CASSPGTGVYWYTF
TRBJ1-5 | many | NA | TRBV6-5 | TGTGCCAGCAGTTACCGGACAGCTATTAGCAATCAGCCCCAGCATTTT | CASSYRTAISNQPQHF
TRBJ1-1 | NA | NA | TRBV2 | TGTGCCAGCAGTTTCACCCGAAGTGGAGGTGAAGCTTTCTTT | CASSFTRSGGEAFF
TRBJ2-3 | NA | NA | TRBV5-6 | TGTGCCAGCAGCGCCCCAGGGTCAGATACGCAGTATTTT | CASSAPGSDTQYF
TRBJ1-2 | few | NA | TRBV10-3 | TGTGCCATCAGTGAGTTGACAGGAAGGAATAGCTACACCTTC | CAISELTGRNSYTF
TRBJ2-3 | NA | TRBD2 | TRBV29-1 | TGCAGCGCCCTGACTAGCGGGGGGGCTCGGGGGACAGATACGCAGTATTTT | CSALTSGGARGTDTQYF
TRBJ1-2 | NA | TRBD1 | TRBV19 | TGTGCCAGTAGTATAGTATCAGGACAGGGAACTGGCTACACCTTC | CASSIVSGQGTGYTF
TRBJ1-5 | NA | TRBD1 | TRBV2 | TGTGCCAGCAGGGACTCCCAGGGGGAGCCCCAGCATTTT | CASRDSQGEPQHF
TRBJ1-6 | NA | NA | TRBV6-5 | TGTGCCAGCAGTTATAACTGGAATTCACCCCTCCACTTT | CASSYNWNSPLHF
TRBJ1-6 | NA | NA | TRBV18 | TGTGCCAGCTCACCGCGGCAGGGCGGAGATAATTCACCCCTCCACTTT | CASSPRQGGDNSPLHF
TRBJ1-1 | NA | TRBD1 | TRBV28 | TGTGCCAGCACTCATGGGACAGGGGGCACTGAAGCTTTCTTT | CASTHGTGGTEAFF
TRBJ2-7 | NA | TRBD1 | TRBV18 | TGTGCCAGCTCATCGACAGGGGATAGCTTCGAGCAGTACTTC | CASSSTGDSFEQYF
TRBJ2-3 | NA | NA | TRBV5-1 | TGCGCCAGCAGCTTCGGAGACCTCACAGATACGCAGTATTTT | CASSFGDLTDTQYF
TRBJ1-2 | NA | TRBD1 | TRBV9 | TGTGCCAGCAGGAACGAAGGGGGCTTTGGCTATGGCTACACCTTC | CASRNEGGFGYGYTF
TRBJ2-1 | NA | TRBD1 | TRBV18 | TGTGCCAGCTCACCTAACAGGGGGCAAAATGAGCAGTTCTTC | CASSPNRGQNEQFF
TRBJ1-1 | NA | NA | TRBV6-1 | TGTGCCAGCAGTGAGGTTGACAGGAGGACTGAAGCTTTCTTT | CASSEVDRRTEAFF
TRBJ2-2 | NA | TRBD2 | TRBV7-8 | TGTGCCAGCAGCCAACTAGCGGGGGAATGGAACACCGGGGAGCTGTTTTTT | CASSQLAGEWNTGELFF
TRBJ2-3 | NA | NA | TRBV3-1/TRBV3-2 | TGTGCCAGCAGCTCCGGGACTTTGCAGTATTTT | CASSSGTLQYF
TRBJ2-1 | NA | TRBD1 | TRBV6-5 | TGTGCCAGCAGTTACGGGACAGGGGGCAAGAATGAGCAGTTCTTC | CASSYGTGGKNEQFF
TRBJ2-3 | once | NA | TRBV30 | TGTGCCTGGACACGGGGTTCAGTTACAGATACGCAGTATTTT | CAWTRGSVTDTQYF
TRBJ1-1 | NA | TRBD1 | TRBV9 | TGTGCCAGCAGCGCCAAGGGACAGGGACATACTGAAGCTTTCTTT | CASSAKGQGHTEAFF
TRBJ1-4 | NA | NA | TRBV18 | TGTGCCAGCTCACCTGAAGGACAAACCCAGTTCGGGGAAAAACTGTTTTTT | CASSPEGQTQFGEKLFF
TRBJ1-1 | NA | NA | TRBV10-2 | TGCGCCAGCACCGGAAGGAGGATGAACACTGAAGCTTTCTTT | CASTGRRMNTEAFF
TRBJ1-1 | NA | TRBD1 | TRBV6-6 | TGTGCCAGCAGTCTCGAAGTGGGGGGACAGGGTAGGAGGAACACTGAAGCTTTCTTT | CASSLEVGGQGRRNTEAFF
TRBJ1-1 | NA | NA | TRBV6-4 | TGTGCCAGCAGTGCTGAACTTAACACTGAAGCTTTCTTT | CASSAELNTEAFF
TRBJ1-2 | few | NA | TRBV28 | TGTGCCAGCAGTCGGCAGGGTGTCGGCTACACCTTC | CASSRQGVGYTF
TRBJ1-4 | NA | TRBD1 | TRBV27 | TGTGCCAGCAGTTCCCGACAGGGGTTCGCAACTAATGAAAAACTGTTTTTT | CASSSRQGFATNEKLFF
TRBJ1-2 | NA | TRBD1 | TRBV27 | TGTGCCAGCAGTTTGGGGACAGGGGGATATGGCTACACCTTC | CASSLGTGGYGYTF
TRBJ2-3 | once | NA | TRBV5-1 | TGCGCCAGCAGCATCATCCTTGACAGGACAGATACGCAGTATTTT | CASSIILDRTDTQYF
TRBJ1-4 | NA | NA | TRBV19 | TGTGCCAGTAGTAATCCAGGGAACGAAAAACTGTTTTTT | CASSNPGNEKLFF
TRBJ2-3 | NA | NA | TRBV30 | TGTGCCTGGAGTGAGAAGGGAGTTAGCACAGATACGCAGTATTTT | CAWSEKGVSTDTQYF
TRBJ2-7 | few | NA | TRBV9 | TGTGCCAGCAGCGTAGGTAGCTCCTACGAGCAGTACTTC | CASSVGSSYEQYF
TRBJ1-1 | NA | NA | TRBV5-1 | TGCGCCAGCAGCTTGGGTGGAGCTGAGAACACTGAAGCTTTCTTT | CASSLGGAENTEAFF
TRBJ2-3 | NA | TRBD1 | TRBV10-3 | TGTGCCATCAGTTCCAAGGGGGCGCTGGGAGATACGCAGTATTTT | CAISSKGALGDTQYF
TRBJ1-1 | NA | NA | TRBV30 | TGTGCCTGGCAACAGGGATCGGGCACTGAAGCTTTCTTT | CAWQQGSGTEAFF
TRBJ1-2 | NA | NA | TRBV10-3 | TGTGCCATCGCCTCGGGGGGCTATGGCTACACCTTC | CAIASGGYGYTF
TRBJ1-2 | NA | NA | TRBV6-5 | TGTGCCAGCAGTTACGGTGGTTGGGGGGACTATGGCTACACCTTC | CASSYGGWGDYGYTF
TRBJ1-6 | NA | NA | TRBV5-1 | TGCGCCAGCAGCTTGCAGGGATTGTCGGGTTCACCCCTCCACTTT | CASSLQGLSGSPLHF
TRBJ2-7 | NA | TRBD2 | TRBV11-2 | TGTGCCAGCAGCTTAGATGGTCGGGCTAGCGGTTCCTACGAGCAGTACTTC | CASSLDGRASGSYEQYF
TRBJ1-2 | NA | NA | TRBV7-2 | TGTGCCAGCAGCCGGCCAGCGGGAGGAAACTATGGCTACACCTTC | CASSRPAGGNYGYTF
TRBJ1-6 | NA | NA | TRBV29-1 | TGCAGCGTCCGACAGACCTATAATTCACCCCTCCACTTT | CSVRQTYNSPLHF
TRBJ1-1 | NA | NA | TRBV2 | TGTGCCAGCAGTTATCCGGCAGGGGACAACACTGAAGCTTTCTTT | CASSYPAGDNTEAFF
TRBJ1-5 | NA | NA | TRBV18 | TGTGCCAGCTCACCACCGGGGGGGGCTAGCAATCAGCCCCAGCATTTT | CASSPPGGASNQPQHF
TRBJ1-5 | NA | NA | TRBV6-5 | TGTGCCAGCAGTTCCCTAAATAGCAATCAGCCCCAGCATTTT | CASSSLNSNQPQHF
TRBJ1-1 | few | NA | TRBV19 | TGTGCCAGTAGGTCACAGGGCGGGAACACTGAAGCTTTCTTT | CASRSQGGNTEAFF
TRBJ1-2 | NA | NA | TRBV30 | TGTGCCTGGAGTGTACCCAGTAACTATGGCTACACCTTC | CAWSVPSNYGYTF
TRBJ1-6 | few | TRBD1 | TRBV3-1/TRBV3-2 | TGTGCCAGCAGACCCGCTTCCGGGACAGGCAAATCACCCCTCCACTTT | CASRPASGTGKSPLHF
TRBJ1-1 | NA | TRBD1 | TRBV29-1 | TGCAGCGTGGGACAGGGGGCGCCTGAAGCTTTCTTT | CSVGQGAPEAFF
TRBJ2-2 | NA | TRBD2 | TRBV11-3 | TGTGCCAGCAGCACCGCTAGCGGGGGGACCAACACCGGGGAGCTGTTTTTT | CASSTASGGTNTGELFF
TRBJ1-2 | NA | TRBD1 | TRBV19 | TGTGCCAGTATCGACAGGGTTACTTCAAACTATGGCTACACCTTC | CASIDRVTSNYGYTF
TRBJ1-2 | once | TRBD1 | TRBV9 | TGTGCCAGCAGCACATCAGGGGGCGGCTACACCTTC | CASSTSGGGYTF
TRBJ1-3 | NA | NA | TRBV27 | TGTGCCAGCAGTTCGCAACCAAGACTACAGGGAGAGGCGCCAGGAAACACCATATATTTT | CASSSQPRLQGEAPGNTIYF
TRBJ1-1 | NA | NA | TRBV19 | TGTGCCAGTAGAACTAATCCCGGGAACACTGAAGCTTTCTTT | CASRTNPGNTEAFF
TRBJ2-7 | NA | TRBD1 | TRBV18 | TGTGCCAGCTCACCTAACCCGACAGGGTCTTCCTACGAGCAGTACTTC | CASSPNPTGSSYEQYF
TRBJ1-6 | once | TRBD1 | TRBV29-1 | TGCAGCGTAGCGACAGGGGGTCCGAATTCACCCCTCCACTTT | CSVATGGPNSPLHF
TRBJ1-2 | NA | TRBD1 | TRBV18 | TGTGCCAGCTCACCCGGGACAGGGAATGGCTACACCTTC | CASSPGTGNGYTF
TRBJ1-2 | few | TRBD1 | TRBV27 | TGTGCCAGCAGTGCCTTCGGACAGGGAGTTAACTATGGCTACACCTTC | CASSAFGQGVNYGYTF